This TCR beta chain originates from a study of lymphopenia after photon versus proton radiotherapy (dated by TCRdb to between 2018 and 2020). Context from the whole study: The study compared the immunological effects of photon versus proton radiation therapy in patients with gastrointestinal tumors who developed high-grade lymphopenia. The cohort comprised 20 patients with gastrointestinal tumors who received either photon or proton therapy and then developed lymphopenia. The study was designed to characterize how the impact on the immune system differs between the two radiation modalities.

The library came from the immunoSEQ multiplex PCR assay. Alongside multiparametric flow cytometry, deep sequencing of rearranged TCR beta loci was used to profile the T cell repertoires. TCRdb carries this immuneACCESS record with in-frame sequences only. Its versions omit some clonotypes, under half of them owing to an unresolved V gene in the studies checked, with the rest unexplained. A total of around 28,000 clones appear in this sample, 81% of them only once. Roughly a third of the sample is in the top ten clones. On this clone itself: This receptor's antigen is unknown. No quality values exist for individual bases; no much larger clone is one base distant.

V ends up 4 bases short and J 7 bases short, with an unmatched junction base count of 8. The CDR3 sequence holds 15 residues, the cysteine and phenylalanine included. Only the CDR3 DNA stays, 45 bases, in frame from base 1. CDR1 is given as MNHNY and CDR2 as SVGAGI, both from the germline V gene (reference sequence). What the work shows at the level of the full study, not this receptor alone: Proton-treated patients stayed relatively stable during treatment, while photon-treated patients lost naive T cells and TCR diversity and gained effector/memory populations. Across the cohort, among patients who died, a greater drop in TCR diversity after the nadir was inversely correlated with overall survival time. The survival association was examined only in patients who died, and the authors described better survival with proton therapy as a possibility, not as a demonstrated result. Once the lymphocyte count had reached its nadir, the repertoires of photon-treated patients showed oligoclonal expansion, particularly of CD8+ Temra cells, and this expansion drove the decline in diversity.

This chain joins TRBV6-6 to TRBJ1-5; the central 9 bases match TRBD1. The sequence came from a man aged 50 to 60 with gastric cancer. Source: peripheral blood, taken from a patient treated with photon-based radiotherapy. The DNA sequence reads TGTGCCAGCAGTTCGGGACAGGGATTCATCCAGCCCCAGCATTTT. Its protein is CASSSGQGFIQPQHF.